The rows below give T cell receptor beta chains drawn from one sample of a study of shared clonotypes between healthy human individuals. The repertoire was sequenced with immunoSEQ multiplex PCR; TCRdb's copy has only in-frame clones and lacks some. The sample comprises roughly 2 million clones, nearly 97% of which are singletons, and over 0.1% rests with the top ten. The specimen was naive CD4+ T cells sorted from blood. Receptors originate from a man younger than 30 in good health. Each CDR3 is given with its conserved first and last residue. A D gene is named only where the DNA matches it firmly. Clone sizes are given selectively: once, few, many, or a class where the clone is expanded.

V gene	J gene	D gene	clone size	CDR3 DNA	CDR3 protein
TRBV6-1	TRBJ1-4	TRBD1	NA	TGTGCCAGCAGCGCGACAGGGAGAAATGAAAAACTGTTTTTT	CASSATGRNEKLFF
TRBV5-6	TRBJ2-5	NA	NA	TGTGCCAGCAGCTTGGCGTCCTCCACGTACCAAGAGACCCAGTACTTC	CASSLASSTYQETQYF
TRBV7-6	TRBJ2-2	TRBD2	NA	TGTGCCAGCAGCCCGACTAGCGGCACCGGGGAGCTGTTTTTT	CASSPTSGTGELFF
TRBV9	TRBJ1-1	NA	NA	TGTGCCAGCAGCGCACTTGCCACGAACACTGAAGCTTTCTTT	CASSALATNTEAFF
TRBV25-1	TRBJ2-2	TRBD2	NA	TGTGCCAGCAGAGCCGGGACTAAGGACACCGGGGAGCTGTTTTTT	CASRAGTKDTGELFF
TRBV29-1	TRBJ2-1	NA	NA	TGCAGCGTTGAAGGGGGGAGCTCCTACAATGAGCAGTTCTTC	CSVEGGSSYNEQFF
TRBV30	TRBJ2-7	TRBD2	NA	TGTGCCTGGAGGAACCTAGCGGGAGGAAATGAGCAGTACTTC	CAWRNLAGGNEQYF
TRBV30	TRBJ2-2	NA	once	TGTGCCTGGCGGGGGTCCGGGGAGCTGTTTTTT	CAWRGSGELFF
TRBV25-1	TRBJ1-6	NA	NA	TGTGCCAGCAGTGATTCGTCCCCGAGCTCCTATAATTCACCCCTCCACTTT	CASSDSSPSSYNSPLHF
TRBV18	TRBJ1-2	TRBD1	NA	TGTGCCAGCTCCCCGGTGGGACAGGGATGGTATGGCTACACCTTC	CASSPVGQGWYGYTF
TRBV7-2	TRBJ2-7	TRBD1	NA	TGTGCCAGCAGCATGGAGACAGGGCCCTACGAGCAGTACTTC	CASSMETGPYEQYF
TRBV19	TRBJ1-6	NA	NA	TGTGCCAGCCAGGCCCGGGAAAGCTCCTATAATTCACCCCTCCACTTT	CASQARESSYNSPLHF
TRBV7-2	TRBJ1-5	NA	NA	TGTGCCAGCAGCCCCCCCCCGGGGCCTTTAAGCAATCAGCCCCAGCATTTT	CASSPPPGPLSNQPQHF
TRBV9	TRBJ2-5	TRBD2	NA	TGTGCCAGCAGCGAGGGTGTGCGGGAGGGGGGTCGGAAAGAGACCCAGTACTTC	CASSEGVREGGRKETQYF
TRBV2	TRBJ1-2	NA	NA	TGTGCCAGCAGTGTTGGCGGTGGACTAGTGTTTTCGGGGGGCTACACCTTC	CASSVGGGLVFSGGYTF